The sample holds many counts of the clone carrying this TCR beta chain. TCRdb passed the 5' RACE reads through MiXCR, listing each CDR3 protein once. Seen here are some 82,000 distinct CDR3 sequences, more than 5% observed once, and the top ten hold roughly 7.6%. The entry originates in a study of T cells of healthy individuals. J was trimmed by 5 bases and V by 2 bases; bases with no gene match: 8. The CDR3 covers 16 residues. The receptor was derived from a female donor in good health. V is TRBV12-3 or TRBV12-4 and J is TRBJ2-2; 7 bases are shared with TRBD1. CDR3 sequence (DNA): TGTGCCAGCAGTTTATTGACAGGGAAGTTAACCGGGGAGCTGTTTTTT. This sequence encodes CASSLLTGKLTGELFF.